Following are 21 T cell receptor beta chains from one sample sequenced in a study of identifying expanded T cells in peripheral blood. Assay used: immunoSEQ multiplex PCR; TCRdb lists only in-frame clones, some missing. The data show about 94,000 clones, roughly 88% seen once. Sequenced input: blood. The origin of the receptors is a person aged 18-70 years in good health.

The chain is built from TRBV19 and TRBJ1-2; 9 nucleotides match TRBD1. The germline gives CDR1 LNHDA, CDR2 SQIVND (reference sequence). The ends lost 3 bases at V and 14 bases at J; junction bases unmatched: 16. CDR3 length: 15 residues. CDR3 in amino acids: CASSISGQGLGRITF. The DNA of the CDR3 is TGTGCCAGTAGTATTTCGGGACAGGGATTGGGGAGAATAACCTTC.

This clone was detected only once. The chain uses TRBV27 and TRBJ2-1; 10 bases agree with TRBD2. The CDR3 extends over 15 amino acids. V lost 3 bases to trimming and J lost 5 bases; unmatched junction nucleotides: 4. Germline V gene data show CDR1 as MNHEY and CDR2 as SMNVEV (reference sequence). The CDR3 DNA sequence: TGTGCCAGCAGTTTTAGCGGGAGGTATGACAATGAGCAGTTCTTC. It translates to CASSFSGRYDNEQFF.

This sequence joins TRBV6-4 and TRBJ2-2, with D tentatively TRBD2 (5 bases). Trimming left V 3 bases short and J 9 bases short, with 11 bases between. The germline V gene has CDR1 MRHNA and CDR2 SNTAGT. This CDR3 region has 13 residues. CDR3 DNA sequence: TGTGCCAGCAGTGATCAGTACGGGAGGGAGCTGTTTTTT. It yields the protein CASSDQYGRELFF.

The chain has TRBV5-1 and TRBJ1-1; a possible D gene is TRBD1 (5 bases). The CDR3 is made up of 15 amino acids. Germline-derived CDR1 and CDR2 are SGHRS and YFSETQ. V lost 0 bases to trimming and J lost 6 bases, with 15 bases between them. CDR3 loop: CASSLGDLTEAEAFF. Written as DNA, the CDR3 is TGCGCCAGCAGCTTGGGGGACCTAACAGAGGCTGAAGCTTTCTTT.

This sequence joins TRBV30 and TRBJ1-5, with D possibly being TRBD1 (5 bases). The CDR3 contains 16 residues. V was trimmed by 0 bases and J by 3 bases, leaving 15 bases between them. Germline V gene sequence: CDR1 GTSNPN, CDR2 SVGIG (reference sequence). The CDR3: CAWSVLARVDNQPQHF. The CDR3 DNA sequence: TGTGCCTGGAGTGTACTCGCCAGGGTAGACAATCAGCCCCAGCATTTT.

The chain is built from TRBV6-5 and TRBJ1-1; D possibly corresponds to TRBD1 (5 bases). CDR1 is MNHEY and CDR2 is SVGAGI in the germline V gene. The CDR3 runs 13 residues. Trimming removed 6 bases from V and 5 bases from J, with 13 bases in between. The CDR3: CASRDISETEAFF. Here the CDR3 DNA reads TGTGCCAGCAGGGACATATCGGAGACTGAAGCTTTCTTT.

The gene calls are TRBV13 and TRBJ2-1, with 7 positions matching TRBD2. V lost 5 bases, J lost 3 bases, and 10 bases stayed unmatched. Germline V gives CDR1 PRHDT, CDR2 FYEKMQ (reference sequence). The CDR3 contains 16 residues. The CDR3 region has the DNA TGTGCCAGCAGCCCACGGGGCGGGAGAGACTACAATGAGCAGTTCTTC. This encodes CASSPRGGRDYNEQFF.

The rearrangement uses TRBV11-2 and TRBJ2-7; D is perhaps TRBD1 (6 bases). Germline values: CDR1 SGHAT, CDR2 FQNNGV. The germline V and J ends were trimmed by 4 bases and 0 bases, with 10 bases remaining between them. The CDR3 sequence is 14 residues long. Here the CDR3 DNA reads TGTGCCAGCAGCTACGGACAGAACTCCTACGAGCAGTACTTC. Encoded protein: CASSYGQNSYEQYF.

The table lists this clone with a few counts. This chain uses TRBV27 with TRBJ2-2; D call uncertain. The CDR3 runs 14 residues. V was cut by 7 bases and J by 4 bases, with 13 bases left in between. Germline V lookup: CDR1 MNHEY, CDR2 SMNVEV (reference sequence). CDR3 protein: CASTRRAGTGELFF. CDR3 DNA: TGTGCCAGCACCAGAAGGGCCGGCACCGGGGAGCTGTTTTTT.

The chain's CDR3 is CASSRGGVKISYNEQFF. The CDR3, as DNA: TGCGCCAGCAGCCGGGGCGGGGTTAAAATTTCCTACAATGAGCAGTTCTTC. The rearrangement joins TRBV5-1 to TRBJ2-1; maybe TRBD2 (6 bases). Germline V gene sequence: CDR1 SGHRS, CDR2 YFSETQ. The V and J ends lost 4 bases and 1 base respectively, with 18 bases between them. The CDR3 contains 17 residues.

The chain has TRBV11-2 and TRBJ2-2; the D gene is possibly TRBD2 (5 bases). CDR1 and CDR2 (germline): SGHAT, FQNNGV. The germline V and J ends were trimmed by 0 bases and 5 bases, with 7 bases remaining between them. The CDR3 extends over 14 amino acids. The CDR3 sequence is CASSLERVTGELFF. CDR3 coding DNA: TGTGCCAGCAGCTTAGAGCGGGTTACCGGGGAGCTGTTTTTT.

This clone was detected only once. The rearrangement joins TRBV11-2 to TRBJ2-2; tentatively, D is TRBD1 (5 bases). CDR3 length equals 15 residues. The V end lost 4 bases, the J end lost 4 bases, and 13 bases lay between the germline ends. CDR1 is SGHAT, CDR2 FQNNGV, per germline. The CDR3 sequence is CASSSPGHLTGELFF. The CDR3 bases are TGTGCCAGCAGCTCCCCCGGACACCTCACCGGGGAGCTGTTTTTT.

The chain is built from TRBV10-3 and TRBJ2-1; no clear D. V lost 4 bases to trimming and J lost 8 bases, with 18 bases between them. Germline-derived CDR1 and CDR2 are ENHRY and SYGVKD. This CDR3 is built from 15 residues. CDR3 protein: CAISGPATVGDEQFF. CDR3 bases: TGTGCCATCAGTGGGCCCGCCACAGTTGGGGATGAGCAGTTCTTC.

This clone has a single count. This CDR3 is CASSIQRQGARGNQPQHF. DNA of the CDR3: TGTGCCAGTAGTATACAGAGGCAGGGGGCGCGTGGCAATCAGCCCCAGCATTTT. This chain connects TRBV19 to TRBJ1-5; TRBD1 matches 8 bases. This CDR3 spans 18 amino acids. V gave up 2 bases and J gave up 2 bases; unmatched junction bases: 11. The germline V gene encodes CDR1 LNHDA and CDR2 SQIVND (reference sequence).

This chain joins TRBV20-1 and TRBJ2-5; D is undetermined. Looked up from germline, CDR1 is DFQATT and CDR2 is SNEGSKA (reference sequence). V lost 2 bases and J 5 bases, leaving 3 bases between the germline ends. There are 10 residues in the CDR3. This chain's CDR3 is CSARSETQYF. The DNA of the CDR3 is TGCAGTGCTAGAAGCGAGACCCAGTACTTC.

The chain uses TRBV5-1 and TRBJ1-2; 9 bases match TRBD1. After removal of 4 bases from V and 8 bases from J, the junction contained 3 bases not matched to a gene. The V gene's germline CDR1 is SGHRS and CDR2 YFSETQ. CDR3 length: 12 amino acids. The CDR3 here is CASSGTGGGYTF. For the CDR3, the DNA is TGCGCCAGCAGCGGAACAGGGGGCGGCTACACCTTC.

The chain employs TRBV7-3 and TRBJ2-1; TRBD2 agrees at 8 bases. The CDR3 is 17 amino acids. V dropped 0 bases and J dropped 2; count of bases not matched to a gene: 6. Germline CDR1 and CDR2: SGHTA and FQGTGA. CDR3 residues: CASSLTPGGRPYNEQFF. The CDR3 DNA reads TGTGCCAGCAGCTTAACACCGGGAGGGCGCCCCTACAATGAGCAGTTCTTC.

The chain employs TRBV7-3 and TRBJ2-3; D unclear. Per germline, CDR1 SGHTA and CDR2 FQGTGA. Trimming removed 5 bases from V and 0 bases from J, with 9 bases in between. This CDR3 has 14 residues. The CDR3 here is CASSPLSSTDTQYF. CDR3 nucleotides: TGTGCCAGCAGCCCCCTCAGTAGCACAGATACGCAGTATTTT.

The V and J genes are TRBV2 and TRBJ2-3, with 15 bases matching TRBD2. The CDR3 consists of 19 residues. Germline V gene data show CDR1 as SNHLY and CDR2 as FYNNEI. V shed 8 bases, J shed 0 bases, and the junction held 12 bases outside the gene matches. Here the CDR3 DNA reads TGTGCCAGCCGAACTGGACTAGCGGGGGGGCCGTCTAGCACAGATACGCAGTATTTT. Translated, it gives CASRTGLAGGPSSTDTQYF.

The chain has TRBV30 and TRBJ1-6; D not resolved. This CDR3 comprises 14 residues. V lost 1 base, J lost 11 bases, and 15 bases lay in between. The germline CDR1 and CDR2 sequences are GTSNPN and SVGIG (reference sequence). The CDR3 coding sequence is TGTGCCTGGAGTGAGGGAGTTTTAAGGCCACCCCTCCACTTT. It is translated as CAWSEGVLRPPLHF.

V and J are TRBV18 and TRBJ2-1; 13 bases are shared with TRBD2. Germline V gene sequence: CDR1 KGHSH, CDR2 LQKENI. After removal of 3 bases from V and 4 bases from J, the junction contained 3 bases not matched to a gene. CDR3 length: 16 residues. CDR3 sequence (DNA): TGTGCCAGCTCACCGGGACTAGCGGGAACATACAATGAGCAGTTCTTC. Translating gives CASSPGLAGTYNEQFF.